This paragraph reports one T cell receptor beta chain. The data belong to a study of T cell changes during pregnancy in multiple sclerosis. The data were produced by immunoSEQ multiplex PCR, yet TCRdb's version contains in-frame clones alone and is incomplete. The table shows 20,000 to 25,000 clones, with roughly 87% occurring only once. The sequencing here drew on CD8+ T cells from peripheral blood mononuclear cells, taken after pregnancy. The source of this sequence is a female donor with multiple sclerosis, enrolled in a pregnancy study.

The CDR3 here is CASSDSTPTGTEAFF. The CDR3 nucleotides are TGTGCCAGCAGTGACTCTACACCGACGGGGACTGAAGCTTTCTTT. This sequence joins TRBV6-4 and TRBJ1-1; D unresolved. CDR3 length equals 15 residues. Trimming left V 0 bases short and J 5 bases short, with 13 bases between. Germline V gene lookup returns CDR1 MRHNA and CDR2 SNTAGT.